The rows below give T cell receptor beta chains drawn from one sample of a study of blood T cell repertoires in COVID-19. Profiling relied on immunoSEQ multiplex PCR, and the TCRdb table lists in-frame clones only, not all of them. The sample yields a few hundred thousand clones, roughly four fifths seen once. The sequenced sample was peripheral blood. The receptors derive from a human donor with acute or convalescent COVID-19. The donor label of this sample is uncertain. Both conserved end residues are part of each CDR3. Fields, in order: CDR3 length, clone size, D gene, V gene, J gene, CDR3 DNA, CDR3 protein. D genes are given only for firm matches. Some rows have no size entry. The others give once, few or many, or a class for an expanded clone.

13	.	.	TRBV19	TRBJ1-2	TGTGCCAGTAGTATTTCTAATAACTATGGCTACACCTTC	CASSISNNYGYTF
11	.	.	TRBV27	TRBJ1-2	TGTGCCAGCAGTTCCGGGGATGGCTACACCTTC	CASSSGDGYTF
14	.	TRBD1	TRBV6-4	TRBJ1-1	TGTGCCAGCAGGACTACAGGGGGTTTAACTGAAGCTTTCTTT	CASRTTGGLTEAFF
16	.	TRBD2	TRBV5-1	TRBJ2-1	TGCGCCAGCAGCGGGATAGCGGGCCTCTCCTACAATGAGCAGTTCTTC	CASSGIAGLSYNEQFF
15	.	TRBD1	TRBV7-2	TRBJ1-5	TGTGCCAGCAGCACCCGGGACAGGGGGCATCAGCCCCAGCATTTT	CASSTRDRGHQPQHF
15	.	TRBD1	TRBV7-2	TRBJ1-1	TGTGCCAGCAGCTTAGTAAGGGGGCGCGGCGCTGAAGCTTTCTTT	CASSLVRGRGAEAFF
17	.	.	TRBV7-2	TRBJ1-3	TGTGCCAGCAGCTTAGGTAGACTACCCGCCTCTGGAAACACCATATATTTT	CASSLGRLPASGNTIYF
13	.	.	TRBV11-2	TRBJ1-1	TGTGCCAGCAGCTGGAGCGGGCGGACTGAAGCTTTCTTT	CASSWSGRTEAFF
13	.	.	TRBV29-1	TRBJ2-1	TGCAGCACCTGGAGGGTATCCTACAATGAGCAGTTCTTC	CSTWRVSYNEQFF
14	.	TRBD2	TRBV6-6	TRBJ2-7	TGTGCCAGCAGAACCGGGACTAGCAGAACCGAGCAGTACTTC	CASRTGTSRTEQYF
14	.	.	TRBV28	TRBJ2-7	TGTGCCAGCAGTCTTAACTGGGCTCCCTACGAGCAGTACTTC	CASSLNWAPYEQYF
15	.	.	TRBV19	TRBJ1-2	TGTGCCAGTAGTACAATACCCTCCCGGGCGGGGGGCTACACCTTC	CASSTIPSRAGGYTF
14	few	.	TRBV2	TRBJ1-4	TGTGCCAGGTCTCACAGTTCAACTAATGAAAAACTGTTTTTT	CARSHSSTNEKLFF
11	.	.	TRBV30	TRBJ1-2	TGTGCCTGGACCCCAGGGGTAGGCTACACCTTC	CAWTPGVGYTF
13	.	.	TRBV10-1	TRBJ2-2	TGCGCCAGCAGTGGGGGCTACACCGGGGAGCTGTTTTTT	CASSGGYTGELFF
14	few	TRBD1	TRBV7-6	TRBJ1-4	TGTGCCAGCAGCTTAAGGACAGGGGTTGCAAAACTGTTTTTT	CASSLRTGVAKLFF
14	.	TRBD2	TRBV6-5	TRBJ2-1	TGTGCCAGCAGTAGCGGGAGAGGCTACAATGAGCAGTTCTTC	CASSSGRGYNEQFF
12	.	.	TRBV19	TRBJ1-2	TGTGCCAGTAGCACCGCGGGCTATGGCTACACCTTC	CASSTAGYGYTF
14	.	.	TRBV20-1	TRBJ1-2	TGCAGTGCTAGTGAAGGGGCCCGGGACTATGGCTATACCTTC	CSASEGARDYGYTF
14	.	TRBD1	TRBV10-2	TRBJ2-2	TGCGCCAGCAGGCCCGGGACAGGGATCGGGGAGCTGTTTTTT	CASRPGTGIGELFF
12	.	.	TRBV5-1	TRBJ2-1	TGCGCCAGCAGCCCAGTCCTGGATGAGCAGTTCTTC	CASSPVLDEQFF
16	once	TRBD1	TRBV18	TRBJ1-1	TGTGCCAGCTCACCATGGGCAGGGGGCGTCCCCACTGAAGCTTTCTTT	CASSPWAGGVPTEAFF
15	.	.	TRBV5-6	TRBJ1-2	TGTGCCAGCAGCGCCAGGGGTGCCCGAAACTATGGCTACACCTTC	CASSARGARNYGYTF
12	once	TRBD1	TRBV30	TRBJ1-2	TGTGCCTGGAACAGGGGAACGCATGGCTACACCTTC	CAWNRGTHGYTF
13	many	.	TRBV7-9	TRBJ1-2	TGTGCCAGCAGCTTTCGGGGGGCGAATGGCTACACCTTC	CASSFRGANGYTF
14	.	TRBD1	TRBV7-9	TRBJ1-2	TGTGCCAGCAGCTTACCGGGACAGGCGGCTGGCTACACCTTC	CASSLPGQAAGYTF
14	.	.	TRBV30	TRBJ1-5	TGTGCCTGGAGTGGGAGGAGGGTTAATCAGCCCCAGCATTTT	CAWSGRRVNQPQHF
12	.	.	TRBV19	TRBJ1-1	TGTGCCAGTAGCTCCGACCCGCTCAGGGCTTTCTTT	CASSSDPLRAFF
15	.	TRBD1	TRBV19	TRBJ1-2	TGTGCCAGTAGTATGCAGGGGGTTCTAAACTATGGCTACACCTTC	CASSMQGVLNYGYTF
15	.	TRBD1	TRBV25-1	TRBJ1-6	TGTGCCAGCAGTGACGACAGGGGAAGAAATTCACCCCTCCACTTT	CASSDDRGRNSPLHF
16	.	TRBD1	TRBV30	TRBJ1-3	TGTGCCTGGAGGGGACAGGGGGGACTCTCTGGAAACACCATATATTTT	CAWRGQGGLSGNTIYF
13	.	.	TRBV27	TRBJ1-1	TGTGCCAGCAGACCGGGACACGCGACCGAAGCTTTCTTT	CASRPGHATEAFF
13	few	.	TRBV30	TRBJ1-2	TGTGCCTATCGACACCAGAATAACTATGGCTACACCTTC	CAYRHQNNYGYTF
11	.	.	TRBV19	TRBJ1-1	TGTGCCAGTGGTATGAGGGCTGAAGCTTTCTTT	CASGMRAEAFF
20	.	TRBD1	TRBV2	TRBJ2-1	TGTGCCAGCAGTGAAAAGGGGGCGGGTTCTTCCCATAACGCCTACAATGAGCAGTTCTTC	CASSEKGAGSSHNAYNEQFF
15	.	.	TRBV4-1	TRBJ1-5	TGCGCCAGCAGCCCGACATGGGGGCCCAATCAGCCCCAGCATTTT	CASSPTWGPNQPQHF
14	few	.	TRBV4-1	TRBJ2-3	TGCGCCAGCAGCCAATGGGAGACCACAGATACGCAGTATTTT	CASSQWETTDTQYF
15	.	.	TRBV28	TRBJ1-3	TGTGCCAGCGGGCTAGGGAGCTTCTCTGGAAACACCATATATTTT	CASGLGSFSGNTIYF
13	.	.	TRBV7-7	TRBJ2-7	TGTGCCAGCAGCTTAGCGCAGGGATACGAGCAGTACTTC	CASSLAQGYEQYF
16	.	TRBD2	TRBV14	TRBJ2-3	TGTGCCAGCAGCCGGACTAGCGGGTTGTACACAGATACGCAGTATTTT	CASSRTSGLYTDTQYF
13	.	.	TRBV19	TRBJ1-4	TGTGCCAGTAGTATAGGGGGAGGCGAAAAACTGTTTTTT	CASSIGGGEKLFF
14	.	TRBD1	TRBV2	TRBJ1-4	TGTGCCAGCACGGGGACAGGGAATAATGAAAAACTGTTTTTT	CASTGTGNNEKLFF
12	.	.	TRBV3-1/TRBV3-2	TRBJ2-3	TGTGCCAGCAGCCAAGTGGGAGGTACGCAGTATTTT	CASSQVGGTQYF
15	.	.	TRBV6-5	TRBJ2-3	TGTGCCAGCAGTTACACAACAGGGTCAGCAGATACGCAGTATTTT	CASSYTTGSADTQYF
15	.	.	TRBV18	TRBJ2-5	TGTGCCAGCTCAGTTCCGGGCCTCGGGGGAGAGACCCAGTACTTC	CASSVPGLGGETQYF
16	few	.	TRBV30	TRBJ2-2	TGTGCCTGGAGTGTACGGGCTAGCGTATTACCCGGGGAGCTGTTTTTT	CAWSVRASVLPGELFF
16	.	TRBD2	TRBV5-1	TRBJ2-1	TGCGCCAGCAGCGCGAACGCGGGGGGGCTCTACAATGAGCAGTTCTTC	CASSANAGGLYNEQFF
15	.	TRBD2	TRBV19	TRBJ2-3	TGTGCCAGTAGTATCAGGACTAGTGTTGCAGATACGCAGTATTTT	CASSIRTSVADTQYF
13	.	.	TRBV6-5	TRBJ1-3	TGTGCCCTGGTACAGGGACCTGGAAACACCATATATTTT	CALVQGPGNTIYF
13	.	.	TRBV5-1	TRBJ1-6	TGCGCCAGCAGCTTAACAGCAAATTCACCCCTCCACTTT	CASSLTANSPLHF
17	.	TRBD1	TRBV5-1	TRBJ2-5	TGCGCCAGCAGCCGGGAGCCCAAACAGGGGGCCCAAGAGACCCAGTACTTC	CASSREPKQGAQETQYF
15	.	TRBD2	TRBV6-5	TRBJ2-1	TGTGCCAGCAGCCCAGGGACTAGGGGATTCAATGAGCAGTTCTTC	CASSPGTRGFNEQFF
14	.	.	TRBV3-1/TRBV3-2	TRBJ1-2	TGTGCCAGCAGCCAAGGACTCGATAACTATGGCTACACCTTC	CASSQGLDNYGYTF
12	.	.	TRBV6-5	TRBJ1-3	TGTGCCAGCAGCACCACAGGAAACACCATATATTTT	CASSTTGNTIYF
16	.	.	TRBV4-2	TRBJ2-7	TGTGCCAGCAGCTTGCTCTTTGGGCAGGGGAACTACGAGCAGTACTTC	CASSLLFGQGNYEQYF
13	.	TRBD2	TRBV19	TRBJ2-1	TGTGCCAGTAGGAAGCGGGAGTACAATGAGCAGTTCTTC	CASRKREYNEQFF